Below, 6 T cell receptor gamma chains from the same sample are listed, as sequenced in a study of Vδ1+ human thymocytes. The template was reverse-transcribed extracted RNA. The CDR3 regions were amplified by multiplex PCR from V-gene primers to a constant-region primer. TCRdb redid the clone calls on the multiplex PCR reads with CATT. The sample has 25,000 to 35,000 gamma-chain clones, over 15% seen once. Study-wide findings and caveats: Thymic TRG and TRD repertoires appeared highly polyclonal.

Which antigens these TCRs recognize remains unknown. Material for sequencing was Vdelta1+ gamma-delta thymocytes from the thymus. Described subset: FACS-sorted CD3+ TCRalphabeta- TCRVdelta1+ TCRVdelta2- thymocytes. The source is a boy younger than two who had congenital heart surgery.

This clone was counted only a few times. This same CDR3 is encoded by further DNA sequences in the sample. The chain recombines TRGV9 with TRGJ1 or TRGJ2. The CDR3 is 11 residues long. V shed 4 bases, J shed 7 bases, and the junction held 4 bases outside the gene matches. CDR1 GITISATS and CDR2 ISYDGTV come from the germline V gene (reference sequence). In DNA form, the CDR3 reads TGTGCCTTGTGGGAAGTGTATAAGAAACTCTTT. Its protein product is CALWEVYKKLF.

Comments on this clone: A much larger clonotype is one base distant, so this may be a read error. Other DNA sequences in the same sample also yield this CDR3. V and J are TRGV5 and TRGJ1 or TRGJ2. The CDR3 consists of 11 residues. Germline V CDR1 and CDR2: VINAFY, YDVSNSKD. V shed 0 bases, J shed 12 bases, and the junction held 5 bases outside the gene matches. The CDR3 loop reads CATWDRPTKLF. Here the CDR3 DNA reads TGTGCCACCTGGGACAGGCCCACGAAACTCTTT.

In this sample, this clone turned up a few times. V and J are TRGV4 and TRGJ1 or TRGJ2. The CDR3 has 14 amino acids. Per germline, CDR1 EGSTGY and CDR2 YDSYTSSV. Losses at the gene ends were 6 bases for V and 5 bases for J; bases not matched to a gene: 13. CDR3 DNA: TGTGCCACCTGGAAATCCCGGGGAGATTATAAGAAACTCTTT. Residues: CATWKSRGDYKKLF.

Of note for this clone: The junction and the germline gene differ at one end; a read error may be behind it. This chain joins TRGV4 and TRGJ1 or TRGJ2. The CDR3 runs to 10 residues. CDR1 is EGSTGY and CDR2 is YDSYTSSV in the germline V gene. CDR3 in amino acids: CAPWDYLKLF. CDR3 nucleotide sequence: TGTGCCCCCTGGGATTATCTGAAACTCTTT.

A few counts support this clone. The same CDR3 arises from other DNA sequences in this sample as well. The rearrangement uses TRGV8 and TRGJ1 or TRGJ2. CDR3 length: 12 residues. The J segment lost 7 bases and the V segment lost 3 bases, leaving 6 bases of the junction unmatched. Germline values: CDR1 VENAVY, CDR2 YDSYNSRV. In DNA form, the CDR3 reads TGTGCCACCTGGGATCGGGCATATAAGAAACTCTTT. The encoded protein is CATWDRAYKKLF.

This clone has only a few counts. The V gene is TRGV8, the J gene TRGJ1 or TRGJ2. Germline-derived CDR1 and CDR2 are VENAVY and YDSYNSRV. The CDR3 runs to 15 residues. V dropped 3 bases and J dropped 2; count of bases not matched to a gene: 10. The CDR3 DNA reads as TGTGCCACCTGGGATGTGATCGGAGATTATTATAAGAAACTCTTT. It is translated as CATWDVIGDYYKKLF.